Below, 11 T cell receptor beta chains from the same sample are listed, as sequenced in a study of regulatory T cells in long-lasting Graves disease. Libraries of TCR beta came from iRepertoire HTBI primers plus Arm-PCR of CDR3 regions. TCRdb reprocessed the multiplex PCR reads with MiXCR, giving one entry per CDR3 protein. The sample records fewer than 550,000 distinct CDR3 sequences, roughly 16% being singletons. Documented time point: newly diagnosed GD, antithyroid drugs for less than 3 months. Scientists built the TCR library using RNA that was extracted from PBMCs. These data were also filed under a second study, of T cells in Graves' hyperthyroidism and ophthalmopathy.

The specimen was peripheral blood mononuclear cells (PBMCs), collected at new diagnosis, from a patient treated with antithyroid drugs. The receptors were gathered from a middle-aged woman with Graves disease.

This clonotype was observed at least ten times. The rearrangement links TRBV28 to TRBJ2-4, with D perhaps TRBD1 (6 bases). The CDR3 loop spans 16 amino acids. Germline-derived CDR1 and CDR2 are MDHEN and SYDVKM. V was trimmed by 4 bases and J by 8 bases, leaving 21 bases between them. In DNA form, the CDR3 reads TGTGCCAGCAGTTCAGCCCGGGACACGCTAACGGACATTCAGTACTTC. Its translation is CASSSARDTLTDIQYF.

This clonotype was detected ten times or more. This chain links TRBV6-1 with TRBJ2-1; D might be TRBD1 (5 bases). V was cut by 8 bases and J by 1 base, with 15 bases left in between. Germline V lookup: CDR1 MNHNS, CDR2 SASEGT. The CDR3 totals 15 residues. The chain's CDR3 is CASRAIRGSYNEQFF. CDR3 bases: TGTGCCAGCCGGGCCATTAGGGGTTCCTACAATGAGCAGTTCTTC.

The rearrangement joins TRBV4-1 to TRBJ2-1; TRBD2 agrees at 10 bases. V dropped 1 base and J dropped 10; count of bases not matched to a gene: 4. The CDR3 runs 14 residues. CDR1 is MGHRA and CDR2 is YSYEKL in the germline V gene. Here the CDR3 DNA reads TGCGCCAGCAGCCAAGTTAGCGGGGGGCCCGAGCAGTTCTTC. Its translation is CASSQVSGGPEQFF.

This clonotype was seen repeatedly, ten times or more. V gene TRBV3-1 combines with J gene TRBJ2-3; D gene ambiguous. Per the germline V gene, CDR1 is LGHDT and CDR2 is YNNKEL (reference sequence). The CDR3 consists of 13 residues. V was trimmed by 0 bases and J by 5 bases, leaving 6 bases between them. CDR3 in amino acids: CASSQEVVDTQYF. The CDR3 nucleotides are TGTGCCAGCAGCCAAGAGGTCGTAGATACGCAGTATTTT.

This clonotype was recorded many times. The chain has TRBV12-3 or TRBV12-4 and TRBJ1-2; TRBD1 matches 9 bases. The CDR3 is 15 residues long. V lost 6 bases, J lost 2 bases, and 7 bases stayed unmatched. CDR3 loop: CASRLSGQGNYGYTF. For the CDR3, the DNA is TGTGCCAGCAGGTTATCGGGACAGGGAAACTATGGCTACACCTTC.

This clonotype was counted at least ten times. The chain recombines TRBV18 with TRBJ1-2, with TRBD1 identical over 7 bases. The V and J ends lost 1 base and 5 bases, in that order; junction bases with no gene match: 4. Germline CDR1 is KGHSH and CDR2 is LQKENI. The CDR3 contains 14 residues. DNA of the CDR3: TGTGCCAGCTCACCACAGGGGGCGGAATATGGCTACACCTTC. Translated: CASSPQGAEYGYTF.

This clonotype was seen ten or more times. CDR3 in amino acids: CASSSGGHSTDTQYF. CDR3 DNA: TGTGCCAGCAGTTCCGGGGGGCATAGCACAGATACGCAGTATTTT. The chain is built from TRBV28 and TRBJ2-3; tentative D call: TRBD2 (7 bases). V lost 4 bases and J 0 bases, leaving 11 bases between the germline ends. CDR3 length: 15 residues. The V gene's germline CDR1 is MDHEN and CDR2 SYDVKM.

Many counts were recorded for this clonotype. CDR3 bases: TGCGCCAGCAGCTTGGTGCAGGGCTACAATGAGCAGTTCTTC. The encoded protein is CASSLVQGYNEQFF. The chain links TRBV5-1 to TRBJ2-1, with D perhaps matching TRBD1 (5 bases). Germline assignment: CDR1 SGHRS and CDR2 YFSETQ. The length of the CDR3 is 14 residues. The V end was cut by 0 bases, the J end by 3 bases, with 7 bases between.

The sample holds many counts of this clonotype. For the CDR3, the DNA is TGTGCCAGCAGCTTGTCCCTGACAGTTACCGTCGGCGACACTGAAGCTTTCTTT. It yields the protein CASSLSLTVTVGDTEAFF. The rearrangement links TRBV11-2 to TRBJ1-1, with D perhaps matching TRBD1 (5 bases). The germline V gene encodes CDR1 SGHAT and CDR2 FQNNGV. This CDR3 comprises 18 residues. V gave up 3 bases and J gave up 3 bases, with 23 bases separating them.

Ten or more counts support this clonotype. The chain is built from TRBV27 and TRBJ2-5; 8 nucleotides align to TRBD1. The CDR3 contains 13 residues. CDR1 and CDR2 (germline): MNHEY, SMNVEV (reference sequence). The CDR3 sequence: CSSRDRNLETQYF. The CDR3 DNA reads TGTTCCTCCCGGGACAGGAATCTGGAGACCCAGTACTTC.

The V call is TRBV30, the J call TRBJ1-4; no definite D call. This CDR3 contains 15 residues. The germline V and J ends were trimmed by 0 bases and 3 bases, with 11 bases remaining between them. Looked up from germline, CDR1 is GTSNPN and CDR2 is SVGIG (reference sequence). The CDR3 sequence: CAWSVEPRPNEKLFF. As DNA, the CDR3 is TGTGCCTGGAGTGTAGAGCCTCGACCTAATGAAAAACTGTTTTTT.